This paragraph reports one T cell receptor (beta chain). This clone came up once. The specificity of this receptor is unknown. No base-level quality is on record; no much larger clone is a single base apart. This sample is part of a study of blood T cell repertoires in COVID-19 (TCRdb year 2020). Broadly, across the study: Samples from collaborators originated in the United States, Italy and Spain and spanned both the acute and convalescent phases of COVID-19. The material from the prospective study consisted of cDNA or gDNA derived from T cells, B-cell-depleted T cells, or PBMCs. The dataset comprised deeply sampled blood TCRbeta repertoires from subjects exposed to, actively infected with, or recovered from COVID-19. The repertoires were made available in a free public database intended to serve as a resource for research on the immune response to SARS-CoV-2. Samples were obtained from the ongoing ImmuneRACE study (first 160 participants) and from 1,254 subjects provided by 6 global collaborators. Sample metadata almost always included a de-identified subject ID, COVID-19 status, age in years and sex. HLA class I and class II types, where available, came from metadata supplied by the sample provider rather than from assay-based typing. What the study reported, not specific to this receptor: Clinical and demographic metadata were provided uncurated, with the amount varying by source and participant.

TCRbeta CDR3 regions were amplified from genomic DNA by means of the immunoSEQ Assay, a bias-controlled multiplex PCR. As for the original processing: The number of nucleated cells in each sample was estimated by amplification of reference gene primers within the assay. To quantify the absolute abundance of each unique TCRbeta CDR3 rearrangement, sequence reads were collapsed and filtered. For each sample, productive Simpson clonality was calculated by taking the square root of Simpson's diversity index across productive rearrangements. TCRdb holds this immuneACCESS table with in-frame rearrangements only. Some clones are missing; in checked studies, unresolved V genes explain under half, and the rest has no known cause. Clone size and V and J calls were adopted from that table, with D and trimming inferred from the DNA. The table for this sample lists 100,000 or so clones; roughly 91% of them were counted only once. The ten largest account for under 20% of the sample.

From V the trimming removes 4 bases and from J it removes 3 bases, while the gene matches leave 6 bases of the junction unaccounted for. The cysteine opens and the phenylalanine closes a CDR3 of 16 amino acids. The CDR3 DNA has 48 bases and is translated from base 1. CDR1 SGHNT and CDR2 YYREEE were looked up in the germline V gene (reference sequence). Collaborating institutions collected whole blood in K2EDTA tubes following their own protocols. For TCRbeta analysis, collaborators shipped samples in one of three forms: frozen whole blood, isolated PBMCs, or DNA extracted from either of those sample types.

The sample taken for sequencing was peripheral blood. The TCR comes from a human donor with acute or convalescent COVID-19. The donor label of this sample is uncertain. The rearrangement combines TRBV5-4 with TRBJ2-1; TRBD2 aligns with 11 central bases. The DNA reads TGTGCCAGCAGCCCTGAGACTAGCGGGGTCTACAATGAGCAGTTCTTC. It translates as CASSPETSGVYNEQFF.